Sequencing of this T cell receptor beta chain was carried out in a study of T cell repertoires in cytomegalovirus infection. Study background: The authors used CMV epitopes that were HLA-C-restricted (recently identified) and HLA-B-restricted (well studied). It can be stated that public TCR beta signatures indicated CMV infection as well as a matching HLA type.

In the case of this clonotype: No antigen is known for it.

The ends were cut back, 2 bases at V and 1 base at J, with 11 bases in the middle. Germline V gives CDR1 SNHLY, CDR2 FYNNEI. CDR3 length equals 15 residues. General study points: Within the response measured ex vivo, HLA-C-restricted CMV-specific TCR beta clonotypes were dominant.

From the reads, TCRdb called clonotypes with MiXCR, one entry per CDR3 protein. This table has roughly 87,000 distinct CDR3 sequences, approximately 30% appearing once. The sequencing here drew on CD8+ T cells from cultured PBMCs, taken from culture after CMV antigen stimulation. This chain joins TRBV2 and TRBJ1-1; D is unresolved. This receptor was identified in a human donor in good health (CMV status not recorded). Some clones in this sample may be carry-over from other donors' samples. The CDR3 spells CASSEIGQRNTEAFF. The CDR3 DNA follows: TGTGCCAGCAGTGAAATCGGGCAGAGGAACACTGAAGCTTTCTTT.